The clone carrying this T cell receptor (beta chain) was found a few times. What it binds is unknown. CD45RO/CCR7/CD25/CD127/CD95/CD27 separated CD4+ naive, central memory, regulatory and stem cell-like memory cells by sorting. This sample is drawn from a study of beta chain features in type 1 diabetes. Broader study findings: When VDJ junctions were examined, type 1 diabetes patients showed fewer insertions and more deletions. People with Type 1 diabetes carried modestly yet significantly shorter TCRB CDR3s in all four CD4+ subsets.

V lost 2 bases and J 8 bases, leaving 13 bases between the germline ends. The germline V gene has CDR1 KGHSH and CDR2 LQKENI. This CDR3 is built from 15 residues. TCRB transcripts that were expressed got sequenced, as all of the isolated RNA had been reverse transcribed. Assay used: immunoSEQ multiplex PCR; TCRdb lists only in-frame clones, some missing. This table has 50,000 to 70,000 clones, 40% to 60% appearing once. The sequence was obtained from a woman between 40 and 55 years old with type 1 diabetes. Sequenced input: Tregs from blood. The chain links TRBV18 to TRBJ1-6; tentatively, D is TRBD1 (6 bases). The CDR3 loop is CASSPAQGGDSPLHF. For the CDR3, the DNA is TGTGCCAGCTCACCAGCACAGGGTGGTGATTCACCCCTCCACTTT.